This is a list of T cell receptor beta chains from one sample in a study of control samples from healthy donors and cancer patients. Clones were read by immunoSEQ multiplex PCR, and TCRdb kept only the in-frame ones, dropping some. The profile shows approximately 170,000 clones, more than 80% of them singletons. Sequenced material: blood. The receptors come from a man aged 25-45 years in good health. Each CDR3 is given with its conserved first and last residue. The order of the fields is D gene, V gene, J gene, clone size, CDR3 protein, CDR3 DNA. The D gene is left open where the match is weak. The listing skips clone size in some rows; elsewhere it reads once, few, many or a size class.

D: TRBD2
V: TRBV2
J: TRBJ2-4
size: -
CDR3: CASRLAGGIYLAKNIQYF
DNA: TGTGCCAGCAGACTAGCGGGAGGGATCTATCTAGCCAAAAACATTCAGTACTTC

D: -
V: TRBV11-2
J: TRBJ2-7
size: -
CDR3: CASGAYLEQYF
DNA: TGTGCCAGCGGAGCCTACTTGGAGCAGTACTTC

D: TRBD1
V: TRBV27
J: TRBJ2-7
size: -
CDR3: CATSRDRGGYEQYF
DNA: TGTGCCACCTCCCGGGACAGGGGTGGCTACGAGCAGTACTTC

D: TRBD1
V: TRBV7-6
J: TRBJ1-1
size: few
CDR3: CASSAGTGVRDTEAFF
DNA: TGTGCCAGCAGCGCCGGGACAGGGGTAAGGGACACTGAAGCTTTCTTT

D: -
V: TRBV5-5
J: TRBJ1-3
size: -
CDR3: CASSLRGAGGNTIYF
DNA: TGTGCCAGCAGCTTGAGGGGGGCGGGTGGAAACACCATATATTTT

D: TRBD2
V: TRBV28
J: TRBJ2-2
size: -
CDR3: CASSLNSERGITGELFF
DNA: TGTGCCAGCAGCCTAAACTCTGAGCGGGGGATCACCGGGGAGCTGTTTTTT

D: -
V: TRBV5-1
J: TRBJ1-5
size: -
CDR3: CASSLQGYSNQPQHF
DNA: TGCGCCAGCAGCCTACAGGGCTATAGCAATCAGCCCCAGCATTTT

D: TRBD1
V: TRBV2
J: TRBJ2-2
size: -
CDR3: CASRKDRITGELFF
DNA: TGTGCCAGCAGAAAGGACAGGATCACCGGGGAGCTGTTTTTT

D: TRBD2
V: TRBV19
J: TRBJ2-2
size: once
CDR3: CASEGLAGGGTGELFF
DNA: TGTGCCAGTGAGGGACTAGCGGGGGGAGGGACCGGGGAGCTGTTTTTT

D: -
V: TRBV7-3
J: TRBJ2-3
size: -
CDR3: CASSLHAQPSTDTQYF
DNA: TGTGCCAGCAGCTTACATGCACAACCTAGCACAGATACGCAGTATTTT

D: TRBD2
V: TRBV13
J: TRBJ2-7
size: -
CDR3: CASSLYTSGGADEQYF
DNA: TGTGCCAGCAGCTTATACACTAGCGGGGGGGCCGACGAGCAGTACTTC

D: -
V: TRBV19
J: TRBJ1-2
size: -
CDR3: CASSPDTFANYGYTF
DNA: TGTGCCAGTAGTCCCGACACTTTTGCTAACTATGGCTACACCTTC

D: -
V: TRBV7-2
J: TRBJ1-2
size: few
CDR3: CASSPGRNYGYTF
DNA: TGTGCCAGCAGCCCTGGACGGAACTATGGCTACACCTTC

D: TRBD2
V: TRBV5-1
J: TRBJ2-1
size: -
CDR3: CASSLLPVGTSGYNEQFF
DNA: TGCGCCAGCAGCTTACTCCCGGTCGGGACTAGCGGGTACAATGAGCAGTTCTTC

D: TRBD1
V: TRBV6-2/TRBV6-3
J: TRBJ1-6
size: -
CDR3: CASSLPSPPGGSYNSPLHF
DNA: TGTGCCAGCAGTTTACCCTCGCCGCCAGGGGGCTCCTATAATTCACCCCTCCACTTT

D: -
V: TRBV11-2
J: TRBJ2-5
size: few
CDR3: CASSLRLDFQETQYF
DNA: TGTGCCAGCAGCTTGAGGTTGGATTTTCAAGAGACCCAGTACTTC

D: TRBD2
V: TRBV15
J: TRBJ2-7
size: -
CDR3: CATSGSSGAASYEQYF
DNA: TGTGCCACCAGCGGATCTAGCGGCGCGGCCTCCTACGAGCAGTACTTC

D: -
V: TRBV10-1
J: TRBJ2-1
size: -
CDR3: CASSVGYGSYNEQFF
DNA: TGCGCCAGCAGTGTGGGTTACGGATCCTACAATGAGCAGTTCTTC

D: TRBD1
V: TRBV29-1
J: TRBJ1-1
size: -
CDR3: CSVPGTGKPEAFF
DNA: TGCAGCGTCCCCGGGACAGGGAAACCTGAAGCTTTCTTT

D: -
V: TRBV3-1/TRBV3-2
J: TRBJ1-2
size: -
CDR3: CASSQGVGGNYGYTF
DNA: TGTGCCAGCAGCCAAGGGGTCGGGGGAAACTATGGCTACACCTTC

D: -
V: TRBV27
J: TRBJ1-4
size: -
CDR3: CASSLWPNLQGKEKLFF
DNA: TGTGCCAGCAGTTTGTGGCCGAACCTTCAGGGGAAGGAAAAACTGTTTTTT

D: -
V: TRBV5-4
J: TRBJ1-1
size: -
CDR3: CASSARGTEAFF
DNA: TGTGCCAGCAGCGCCAGGGGCACTGAAGCTTTCTTT

D: TRBD2
V: TRBV2
J: TRBJ2-7
size: -
CDR3: CASSGGIAGYEQYF
DNA: TGTGCCAGCAGTGGGGGGATAGCGGGATACGAGCAGTACTTC

D: -
V: TRBV27
J: TRBJ1-4
size: -
CDR3: CAPRQGNEKLFF
DNA: TGTGCCCCCCGACAAGGCAATGAAAAACTGTTTTTT

D: -
V: TRBV5-1
J: TRBJ1-1
size: -
CDR3: CASGTPGDTEAFF
DNA: TGCGCCAGCGGGACACCTGGGGACACTGAAGCTTTCTTT

D: -
V: TRBV23-1
J: TRBJ2-4
size: once
CDR3: CASSQSWGSRAKNIQYF
DNA: TGCGCCAGCAGTCAATCGTGGGGGTCGAGGGCCAAAAACATTCAGTACTTC

D: TRBD1
V: TRBV28
J: TRBJ1-1
size: -
CDR3: CASSYTGGSEAFF
DNA: TGTGCCAGCAGTTATACAGGGGGATCTGAAGCTTTCTTT

D: TRBD2
V: TRBV6-6
J: TRBJ2-7
size: -
CDR3: CASRDPGTSAYEQYF
DNA: TGTGCCAGCAGGGACCCCGGGACTAGCGCTTACGAGCAGTACTTC

D: TRBD1
V: TRBV13
J: TRBJ1-2
size: -
CDR3: CASSRQGVYGYTF
DNA: TGTGCCAGCAGCCGACAGGGGGTTTATGGCTACACCTTC

D: TRBD2
V: TRBV7-7
J: TRBJ2-2
size: -
CDR3: CASSPHASGRIDGELFF
DNA: TGTGCCAGCAGCCCCCATGCTAGCGGGAGGATAGACGGGGAGCTGTTTTTT

D: -
V: TRBV30
J: TRBJ1-2
size: few
CDR3: CAWSEGLKNYGYTF
DNA: TGTGCCTGGAGTGAAGGCCTTAAAAACTATGGCTACACCTTC

D: -
V: TRBV12-3/TRBV12-4
J: TRBJ1-2
size: -
CDR3: CASSQGSGYTF
DNA: TGTGCCAGCTCACAGGGAAGTGGCTACACCTTC

D: TRBD2
V: TRBV19
J: TRBJ2-2
size: -
CDR3: CASRTGTGGPPGELFF
DNA: TGTGCCAGCAGAACCGGGACGGGGGGTCCTCCCGGGGAGCTGTTTTTT

D: TRBD1
V: TRBV4-1
J: TRBJ1-2
size: -
CDR3: CASTHLSRDRGGYTF
DNA: TGCGCCAGCACCCACCTGTCCCGGGACAGGGGAGGCTACACCTTC

D: -
V: TRBV6-5
J: TRBJ1-4
size: -
CDR3: CASIDRSTRDEKLFF
DNA: TGTGCCAGCATCGACAGGTCTACCCGGGATGAAAAACTGTTTTTT

D: TRBD2
V: TRBV7-3
J: TRBJ2-1
size: -
CDR3: CASSRTSGNEQFF
DNA: TGTGCCAGCAGCCGGACTAGCGGCAATGAGCAGTTCTTC

D: -
V: TRBV11-2
J: TRBJ1-3
size: few
CDR3: CASSLAGFNTIYF
DNA: TGTGCCAGCAGCTTAGCGGGTTTTAACACCATATATTTT

D: -
V: TRBV6-4
J: TRBJ2-3
size: -
CDR3: CASSDGDSSDTQYF
DNA: TGTGCCAGCAGTGACGGTGATTCGAGCGATACGCAGTATTTT

D: -
V: TRBV2
J: TRBJ1-1
size: -
CDR3: CASSEVAGAPLNTEAFF
DNA: TGTGCCAGCAGTGAAGTGGCAGGAGCACCTTTGAACACTGAAGCTTTCTTT

D: TRBD1
V: TRBV6-2/TRBV6-3
J: TRBJ1-2
size: -
CDR3: CASSSFTGRGYGYTF
DNA: TGTGCCAGCAGTTCCTTCACTGGCAGGGGGTATGGCTACACCTTC

D: -
V: TRBV7-8
J: TRBJ2-7
size: -
CDR3: CASSRPGIGSYEQYF
DNA: TGTGCCAGCAGCCGACCGGGGATAGGCTCATACGAGCAGTACTTC

D: TRBD1
V: TRBV18
J: TRBJ1-5
size: -
CDR3: CASSPPRSGGQPQHF
DNA: TGTGCCAGCTCACCGCCGCGTTCAGGGGGGCAGCCCCAGCATTTT

D: -
V: TRBV5-8
J: TRBJ2-5
size: -
CDR3: CASSSFEQETQYF
DNA: TGTGCCAGCAGCTCCTTCGAACAAGAGACCCAGTACTTC

D: -
V: TRBV30
J: TRBJ2-7
size: -
CDR3: CAWLRQGASYEQYF
DNA: TGTGCCTGGTTGAGGCAGGGCGCTTCCTACGAGCAGTACTTC

D: -
V: TRBV30
J: TRBJ2-7
size: -
CDR3: CAWSRPNEQYF
DNA: TGTGCCTGGAGTCGCCCCAACGAGCAGTACTTC

D: -
V: TRBV10-3
J: TRBJ1-1
size: -
CDR3: CAISDTARGTEAFF
DNA: TGTGCCATCAGTGATACGGCTAGGGGCACTGAAGCTTTCTTT

D: -
V: TRBV29-1
J: TRBJ2-7
size: -
CDR3: CSVSGQGGSEQYF
DNA: TGCAGCGTTTCAGGGCAGGGTGGGTCCGAGCAGTACTTC

D: TRBD1
V: TRBV4-2
J: TRBJ1-1
size: -
CDR3: CASSQGQGGVEAFF
DNA: TGTGCCAGCAGCCAAGGACAGGGCGGGGTTGAAGCTTTCTTT

D: -
V: TRBV6-5
J: TRBJ1-2
size: -
CDR3: CASIQTHGYTF
DNA: TGTGCCAGCATCCAAACGCACGGCTACACCTTC

D: -
V: TRBV27
J: TRBJ1-1
size: -
CDR3: CASSFLGGTEAFF
DNA: TGTGCCAGCAGTTTTCTGGGGGGTACTGAAGCTTTCTTT

D: -
V: TRBV27
J: TRBJ1-2
size: -
CDR3: CASSFGGRLPGGYTF
DNA: TGTGCCAGCAGTTTTGGAGGACGCCTGCCTGGAGGCTACACCTTC

D: -
V: TRBV13
J: TRBJ2-7
size: -
CDR3: CASTLGGLPSYEQYF
DNA: TGTGCCAGCACCCTAGGGGGGCTCCCATCCTACGAGCAGTACTTC

D: TRBD1
V: TRBV4-3
J: TRBJ1-4
size: -
CDR3: CASSLSQGVGEKLFF
DNA: TGCGCCAGCAGCCTTAGTCAGGGGGTAGGCGAAAAACTGTTTTTT

D: -
V: TRBV6-6
J: TRBJ1-1
size: -
CDR3: CASSYSRGDTEAFF
DNA: TGTGCCAGCAGTTACTCGAGAGGCGATACTGAAGCTTTCTTT

D: -
V: TRBV7-3
J: TRBJ1-6
size: -
CDR3: CASSPGGVYSPLHF
DNA: TGTGCCAGCAGCCCCGGGGGGGTTTATTCACCCCTCCACTTT

D: -
V: TRBV19
J: TRBJ2-1
size: -
CDR3: CASSIAGTHDEQFF
DNA: TGTGCCAGTAGTATAGCCGGGACTCACGATGAGCAGTTCTTC

D: -
V: TRBV6-5
J: TRBJ1-2
size: -
CDR3: CASSLGGLGHTF
DNA: TGTGCCAGCAGCCTCGGAGGGTTAGGCCACACCTTC

D: TRBD1
V: TRBV5-8
J: TRBJ1-2
size: -
CDR3: CASRFAGQGAYYGYTF
DNA: TGTGCCAGCAGGTTCGCGGGACAGGGGGCCTACTATGGCTACACCTTC